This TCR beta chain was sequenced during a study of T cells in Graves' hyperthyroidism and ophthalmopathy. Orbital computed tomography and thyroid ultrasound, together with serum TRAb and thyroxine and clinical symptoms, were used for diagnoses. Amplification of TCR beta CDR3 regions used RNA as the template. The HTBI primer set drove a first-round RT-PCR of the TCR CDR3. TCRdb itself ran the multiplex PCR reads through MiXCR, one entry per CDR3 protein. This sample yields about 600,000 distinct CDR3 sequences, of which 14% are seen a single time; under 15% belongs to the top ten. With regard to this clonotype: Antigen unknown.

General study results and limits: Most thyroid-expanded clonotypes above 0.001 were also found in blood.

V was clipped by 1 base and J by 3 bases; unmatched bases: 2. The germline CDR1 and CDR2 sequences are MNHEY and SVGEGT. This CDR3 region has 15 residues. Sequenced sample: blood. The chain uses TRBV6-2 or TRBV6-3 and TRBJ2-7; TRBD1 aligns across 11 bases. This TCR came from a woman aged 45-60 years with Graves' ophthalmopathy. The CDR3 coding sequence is TGTGCCAGCAGTTACTGGACAGGGGGCATCTACGAGCAGTACTTC. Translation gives CASSYWTGGIYEQYF.